Below are 16 T cell receptor beta chains sequenced from a single sample in a study of cytomegalovirus exposure and HLA in healthy donors. PCR used 60 Vbeta primers and 13 Jbeta primers. Using immunoSEQ multiplex PCR, the repertoire was profiled, and TCRdb retains in-frame clones only, with some absent. The sample lists over 85,000 clones, about four fifths occurring once. Material for sequencing was PBMCs. Receptor source: a man aged 40-55 years in good health and CMV-seropositive.

The V and J genes are TRBV20-1 and TRBJ2-1; D not resolved. Germline loops: CDR1 DFQATT, CDR2 SNEGSKA (reference sequence). There are 9 residues in the CDR3. V lost 7 bases, J lost 8 bases, and 6 bases lay in between. CDR3 loop: CSVGHEQFF. CDR3 sequence (DNA): TGCAGTGTCGGTCATGAGCAGTTCTTC.

The chain has TRBV30 and TRBJ2-3; D is possibly TRBD1 (5 bases). The germline gives CDR1 GTSNPN, CDR2 SVGIG (reference sequence). V dropped 3 bases and J dropped 0 bases, with 10 bases sitting between them. This CDR3 has 14 residues. The DNA for the CDR3 is TGTGCCTGGAGATTGGACACGAGCACAGATACGCAGTATTTT. Translated: CAWRLDTSTDTQYF.

The V gene is TRBV4-2, the J gene TRBJ2-1; 13 positions agree with TRBD2. From germline, CDR1 is LGHNA and CDR2 YNFKEQ. The V and J ends lost 0 bases and 5 bases, in that order; junction bases with no gene match: 1. The CDR3 loop spans 16 amino acids. CDR3 sequence reads: CASSQDGTSGNNEQFF. The DNA for the CDR3 is TGTGCCAGCAGCCAAGATGGGACTAGCGGGAACAATGAGCAGTTCTTC.

This chain connects TRBV15 to TRBJ2-5, with 11 bases identical to TRBD1. The CDR3 spans 14 residues. Germline V gene data show CDR1 as LNHNV and CDR2 as YYDKDF (reference sequence). Trimming took 6 bases from V and 5 from J; bases not matched to a gene: 5. CDR3 protein: CATSPDRGRETQYF. The CDR3 coding sequence is TGTGCCACCAGTCCGGACAGGGGGCGGGAGACCCAGTACTTC. Using reference TRBV15 and TRBJ2-5 for the parts outside the CDR3, the full variable domain is DAMVIQNPRYQVTQFGKPVTLSCSQTLNHNVMYWYQQKSSQAPKLLFHYYDKDFNNEADTPDNFQSRRPNTSFCFLDIRSPGLGDTAMYLCATSPDRGRETQYFGPGTRLLVL.

This chain links TRBV7-6 with TRBJ2-6; D is uncertain. Germline V gene lookup returns CDR1 SGHVS and CDR2 FNYEAQ. The ends were cut back, 2 bases at V and 0 bases at J, with 5 bases in the middle. This CDR3 has 15 residues. In nucleotides, the CDR3 is TGTGCCAGCAGCTTAACTCCCTCTGGGGCCAACGTCCTGACTTTC. Its protein product is CASSLTPSGANVLTF.

The CDR3 DNA reads TGTGCCTGGAATAGGGACATTAATGGCTACACCTTC. This encodes CAWNRDINGYTF. The chain combines TRBV30 with TRBJ1-2, with D perhaps matching TRBD1 (6 bases). The CDR3 totals 12 residues. CDR1 and CDR2 (germline): GTSNPN, SVGIG (reference sequence). V gave up 4 bases and J gave up 6 bases, with 12 bases separating them. The full variable domain, in which reference TRBV30 and TRBJ1-2 provide the parts outside the CDR3, is SQTIHQWPATLVQPVGSPLSLECTVEGTSNPNLYWYRQAAGRGLQLLFYSVGIGQISSEVPQNLSASRPQDRQFILSSKKLLLSDSGFYLCAWNRDINGYTFGSGTRLTVV.

V gene TRBV5-1 combines with J gene TRBJ2-2; maybe TRBD1 (6 bases). Germline V gene sequence: CDR1 SGHRS, CDR2 YFSETQ. The CDR3 is 15 residues long. V was shortened by 3 bases and J by 0 bases, with 9 bases between the two germline ends. CDR3 sequence: CASSWTATNTGELFF. CDR3 DNA sequence: TGCGCCAGCAGCTGGACAGCCACGAACACCGGGGAGCTGTTTTTT.

The chain recombines TRBV29-1 with TRBJ1-2; TRBD1 is a possible D gene (6 bases). This CDR3 region has 14 residues. V was trimmed by 7 bases and J by 0 bases, leaving 15 bases between them. Germline assignment: CDR1 SQVTM and CDR2 ANQGSEA. The CDR3 nucleotides are TGCAGCGCACCGGACAGTTCTGCTAACTATGGCTACACCTTC. Translated, it gives CSAPDSSANYGYTF.

J is TRBJ2-1 and V is TRBV4-1, with 11 bases identical to TRBD1. V shed 8 bases, J shed 12 bases, and the junction held 3 bases outside the gene matches. The length of the CDR3 is 11 residues. Germline V gives CDR1 MGHRA, CDR2 YSYEKL. As DNA, the CDR3 is TGCGCCAGCGGGACAGGGGGAAGGCAGTTCTTC. This encodes CASGTGGRQFF.

The J gene is TRBJ2-2, the V gene TRBV5-4; 7 bases are shared with TRBD1. In germline, CDR1 is SGHNT, CDR2 YYREEE (reference sequence). Unmatched junction bases numbered 3, after V lost 2 bases and J lost 2 bases. The CDR3 spans 15 residues. This CDR3 reads CASSFRDSNTGELFF. The DNA of the CDR3 is TGTGCCAGCAGCTTCCGGGACAGTAACACCGGGGAGCTGTTTTTT.

V gene TRBV11-2 combines with J gene TRBJ2-1; 8 nucleotides line up with TRBD2. Germline CDR1 and CDR2: SGHAT and FQNNGV. V lost 5 bases to trimming and J lost 7 bases; unmatched junction nucleotides: 10. This CDR3 comprises 15 residues. The CDR3 is CASSPGGGVDNEQFF. The CDR3 nucleotides read TGTGCCAGCAGCCCCGGGGGGGGTGTTGATAATGAGCAGTTCTTC.

This clone was observed a few times. At one end, the junction sequence differs from germline, possibly due to a read error. The chain combines TRBV7-9 with TRBJ1-4; the D gene is possibly TRBD1 (5 bases). The CDR3 covers 16 residues. Germline V CDR1 and CDR2: SEHNR, FQNEAQ (reference sequence). In DNA, the CDR3 is TGTTCCAGCAGCCTATATGGGGCAGCAACTAATGAAAAACTGTTTTTT. Translated: CSSSLYGAATNEKLFF.

This clone was recorded once. This chain uses TRBV28 with TRBJ2-5, with D tentatively TRBD1 (7 bases). CDR1 and CDR2 from the germline V gene are MDHEN and SYDVKM. V was clipped by 8 bases and J by 4 bases, with 14 bases between them. The CDR3 has 13 residues. CDR3 sequence: CASSGGGLETQYF. For the CDR3, the DNA is TGTGCCAGCTCAGGAGGGGGCTTAGAGACCCAGTACTTC.

V gene TRBV6-6 combines with J gene TRBJ1-5; the D gene is possibly TRBD1 (6 bases). This CDR3 spans 14 amino acids. The germline gives CDR1 MNHNY, CDR2 SVGAGI (reference sequence). V lost 0 bases and J 6 bases, leaving 9 bases between the germline ends. CDR3: CASSYSGGPQPQHF. CDR3 DNA: TGTGCCAGCAGTTACTCGGGGGGGCCTCAGCCCCAGCATTTT.

The gene calls are TRBV19 and TRBJ1-2; 8 positions match TRBD1. Per germline, CDR1 LNHDA and CDR2 SQIVND (reference sequence). The CDR3 is 14 residues long. The junction had 8 bases not matched to a gene; V was cut back by 6 bases and J by 5 bases. The CDR3 sequence is CASRDGQGGYGYTF. CDR3 bases: TGTGCCAGTAGGGATGGACAGGGAGGATATGGCTACACCTTC.

The rearrangement uses TRBV30 and TRBJ1-1, with TRBD1 matching 8 bases. After removal of 3 bases from V and 0 bases from J, the junction contained 9 bases not matched to a gene. This CDR3 is built from 16 residues. Germline CDR1 and CDR2: GTSNPN and SVGIG (reference sequence). The CDR3: CAWRKTRGRLNTEAFF. CDR3 nucleotides: TGTGCCTGGAGGAAAACCAGGGGGCGGTTGAACACTGAAGCTTTCTTT.